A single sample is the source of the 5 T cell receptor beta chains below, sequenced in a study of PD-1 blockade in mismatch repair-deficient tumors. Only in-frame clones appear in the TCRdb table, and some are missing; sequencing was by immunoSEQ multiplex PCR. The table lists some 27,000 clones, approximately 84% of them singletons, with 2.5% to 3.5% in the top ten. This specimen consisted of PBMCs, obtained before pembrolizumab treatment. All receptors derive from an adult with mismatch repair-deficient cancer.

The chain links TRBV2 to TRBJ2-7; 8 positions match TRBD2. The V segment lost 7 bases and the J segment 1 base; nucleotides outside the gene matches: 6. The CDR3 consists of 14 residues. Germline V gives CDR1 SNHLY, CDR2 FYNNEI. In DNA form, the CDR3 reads TGTGCCAGCATCACTACGGGGGGGTCCTACGAGCAGTACTTC. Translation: CASITTGGSYEQYF.

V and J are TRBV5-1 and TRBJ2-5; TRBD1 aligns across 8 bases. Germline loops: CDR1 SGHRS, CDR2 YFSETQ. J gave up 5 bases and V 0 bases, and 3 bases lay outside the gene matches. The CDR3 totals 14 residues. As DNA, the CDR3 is TGCGCCAGCAGCTTGGGACAGGGGATTGAGACCCAGTACTTC. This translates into CASSLGQGIETQYF.

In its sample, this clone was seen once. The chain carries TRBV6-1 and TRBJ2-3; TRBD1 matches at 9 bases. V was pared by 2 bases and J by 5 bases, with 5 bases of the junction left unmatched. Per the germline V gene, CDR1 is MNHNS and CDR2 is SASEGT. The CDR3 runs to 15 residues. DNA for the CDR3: TGTGCCAGCAGTGAACCCGGACAGGGGAGAGATACGCAGTATTTT. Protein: CASSEPGQGRDTQYF.

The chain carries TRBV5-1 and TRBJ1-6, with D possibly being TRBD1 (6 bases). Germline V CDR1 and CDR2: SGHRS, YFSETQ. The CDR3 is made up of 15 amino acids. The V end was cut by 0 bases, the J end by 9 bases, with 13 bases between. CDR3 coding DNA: TGCGCCAGCAGCTTGGTCGTAGGGGGTGGTTCACCCCTCCACTTT. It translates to CASSLVVGGGSPLHF.

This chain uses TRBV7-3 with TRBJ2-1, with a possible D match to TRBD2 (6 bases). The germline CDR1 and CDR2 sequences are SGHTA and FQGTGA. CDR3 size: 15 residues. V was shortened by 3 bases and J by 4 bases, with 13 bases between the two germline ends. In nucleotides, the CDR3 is TGTGCCAGCAGCTTTCTCGCGGGGCAGTACAATGAGCAGTTCTTC. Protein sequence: CASSFLAGQYNEQFF. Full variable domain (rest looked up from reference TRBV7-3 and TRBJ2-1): GAGVSQTPSNKVTEKGKYVELRCDPISGHTALYWYRQSLGQGPEFLIYFQGTGAADDSGLPNDRFFAVRPEGSVSTLKIQRTERGDSAVYLCASSFLAGQYNEQFFGPGTRLTVL.